This note documents a single T cell receptor (beta chain) sequence. What it recognizes is unknown. The data belong to a study of cytomegalovirus exposure and HLA in healthy donors. The wider study: The roughly 120 validation repertoires used the same platform as the 550 to 850 first-cohort repertoires (as reported by a later analysis).

The study, taken as a whole, reports: The tendency of first-cohort TCR clusters to co-occur in the 100 to 150 validation repertoires emerged from a later analysis. The authors enumerated around 150 TCR beta chains as linked to cytomegalovirus.

V lost 10 bases and J 3 bases, leaving 16 bases between the germline ends. This CDR3 contains 14 residues. Germline V gives CDR1 LNHDA, CDR2 SQIVND (reference sequence). TCRdb's table, derived via immunoSEQ multiplex PCR, lists solely in-frame clones and lacks some. The repertoire includes about 280,000 clones, around nine tenths of them detected once, and approximately 0.94% sits in the top ten. The sequenced sample was PBMCs. V is TRBV19 and J is TRBJ2-1; a weak D match, TRBD1 (6 bases). This TCR derives from a woman aged 18 to 35 in good health and CMV-seronegative. Here the CDR3 reads CATTHRAGYNEQFF. CDR3 bases: TGTGCCACGACTCACAGGGCTGGCTACAATGAGCAGTTCTTC.